Listed here are 30 T cell receptor beta chains from one sample, sequenced in a study of blood T cells in healthy people across ages. A sample-barcoded 5' primer and a J-beta primer mix were used in a second PCR of roughly 7 to 11 cycles. MiXCR was run by TCRdb on the 5' RACE reads, yielding one entry per CDR3 protein. The sample has some 920,000 distinct CDR3 sequences; about 51% are singletons. The material sequenced was blood. The receptor source for this set is a woman aged 55 to 70 in good health.

The CDR3 region is CASSLMWDGSKEQYF. The DNA of the CDR3 is TGTGCCAGCAGCTTAATGTGGGACGGATCTAAAGAGCAGTACTTC. V gene TRBV7-2 combines with J gene TRBJ2-7; D might be TRBD1 or TRBD2, each matching 5 bases. Per germline, CDR1 SGHTA and CDR2 FQGNSA. The CDR3 covers 15 residues. Trimming took off 2 bases at V and 7 bases at J, with 18 bases between the two ends. The whole variable domain, filled in from reference TRBV7-2 and TRBJ2-7, reads GAGVSQSPSNKVTEKGKDVELRCDPISGHTALYWYRQSLGQGLEFLIYFQGNSAPDKSGLPSDRFSAERTGGSVSTLTIQRTQQEDSAVYLCASSLMWDGSKEQYFGPGTRLTVT.

V gene TRBV13 combines with J gene TRBJ2-7; 11 bases are shared with TRBD2. The CDR3 is made up of 16 amino acids. The J segment lost 1 base and the V segment lost 5 bases, leaving 7 bases of the junction unmatched. Germline V gene lookup returns CDR1 PRHDT and CDR2 FYEKMQ (reference sequence). The CDR3 coding sequence is TGTGCCAGCAGCAGTAGCGGGACTAGCGGATCCTACGAGCAGTACTTC. Encoded protein: CASSSSGTSGSYEQYF.

The chain combines TRBV4-1 with TRBJ2-5, with a weak D call TRBD2 (5 bases). Trimming removed 4 bases from V and 3 bases from J, with 9 bases in between. Germline V gene sequence: CDR1 MGHRA, CDR2 YSYEKL. This CDR3 comprises 13 residues. CDR3 in DNA: TGCGCCAGCAGCCCAGACTACGAAGAGACCCAGTACTTC. This gives the protein CASSPDYEETQYF.

This clonotype was observed a handful of times. The chain employs TRBV29-1 and TRBJ2-5; D might be TRBD1 or TRBD2, each matching 6 bases. V was pared by 5 bases and J by 5 bases, with 12 bases between. The CDR3 is 12 residues long. CDR1 is SQVTM, CDR2 ANQGSEA, per germline. CDR3 DNA sequence: TGCAGCGTTCCCAGGGGAGGTGAGACCCAGTACTTC. It yields the protein CSVPRGGETQYF.

The genes are TRBV30 and TRBJ2-4; tentatively, D is TRBD1 (6 bases). The J call may be mistaken, given a closer DNA end match to TRBJ2-5. This CDR3 has 13 amino acids. Germline lookup yields CDR1 GTSNPN and CDR2 SVGIG (reference sequence). The CDR3 is CAWSPTRGETQYF. DNA of the CDR3: TGTGCCTGGAGTCCTACTAGGGGGGAGACCCAGTACTTC.

This clonotype was found a few times. This rearrangement joins TRBV7-2 to TRBJ2-5, with 9 bases identical to TRBD2. CDR1 and CDR2 (germline): SGHTA, FQGNSA. With 7 bases clipped from V and 1 base from J, the junction kept 7 bases outside the gene matches. The CDR3 is 15 amino acids. The CDR3 DNA reads TGTGCCAGCAACACCTTTAGCGGGAGCCAAGAGACCCAGTACTTC. Residues: CASNTFSGSQETQYF.

J is TRBJ1-4 and V is TRBV5-6; D unresolved. Per the germline V gene, CDR1 is SGHDT and CDR2 is YYEEEE. The CDR3 runs to 13 residues. The germline V and J ends were trimmed by 4 bases and 11 bases, with 15 bases remaining between them. Here the CDR3 reads CASSLGSLEKLFF. The CDR3, as DNA: TGTGCCAGCAGCCTAGGGTCCCTAGAGAAACTGTTTTTT.

Regarding this clonotype: The junction and the germline gene differ at one end; a read error may be behind it. This sequence joins TRBV14 and TRBJ2-3, with TRBD1 as a possible D gene (6 bases). The CDR3 runs to 16 residues. Germline-derived CDR1 and CDR2 are SGHDN and FVKESK. CDR3 in amino acids: CASSQGGGRWTDTQYF. CDR3 nucleotide sequence: TGTGCCAGCAGCCAAGGTGGGGGCAGGTGGACAGATACGCAATATTTT.

This clonotype has a handful of counts. The CDR3 loop reads CASSDWGQNYGYTF. DNA of the CDR3: TGTGCCAGCAGCGATTGGGGGCAAAACTATGGCTACACCTTC. The chain uses TRBV25-1 and TRBJ1-2; a possible D gene is TRBD1 (6 bases). Per germline, CDR1 MGHDK and CDR2 SYGVNS. V lost 6 bases and J lost 2, with 13 bases in between. CDR3 size: 14 residues.

A few counts support this clonotype. The rearrangement links TRBV4-1 to TRBJ2-7; no clear D. The CDR3 is 15 residues long. The germline CDR1 and CDR2 sequences are MGHRA and YSYEKL. V lost 3 bases and J 0 bases, leaving 12 bases between the germline ends. The CDR3 coding sequence is TGCGCCAGCAGCCACCGAGACGGGTCCTCCTACGAGCAGTACTTC. Translated, it gives CASSHRDGSSYEQYF.

CDR3 sequence: CASSLGPRDRDYEQYF. In DNA form, the CDR3 reads TGCGCCAGCAGCTTGGGGCCCCGGGACAGGGATTACGAGCAGTACTTC. The chain couples TRBV5-1 to TRBJ2-7; TRBD1 matches 9 bases. V lost 0 bases and J lost 4; bases outside the gene matches: 8. The CDR3 has 16 residues. Germline loops: CDR1 SGHRS, CDR2 YFSETQ.

The chain recombines TRBV7-9 with TRBJ2-1; tentatively, D is TRBD2 (6 bases). Per the germline V gene, CDR1 is SEHNR and CDR2 is FQNEAQ (reference sequence). The CDR3 is 13 residues long. V was cut by 1 base and J by 9 bases, with 10 bases left in between. CDR3 DNA sequence: TGTGCCAGCAGCTTAGTCCGGGAGACTGAGCAGTTCTTC. The encoded protein is CASSLVRETEQFF. Variable domain in full (rest from reference TRBV7-9 and TRBJ2-1): DTGVSQNPRHKITKRGQNVTFRCDPISEHNRLYWYRQTLGQGPEFLTYFQNEAQLEKSRLLSDRFSAERPKGSFSTLEIQRTEQGDSAMYLCASSLVRETEQFFGPGTRLTVL.

This chain uses TRBV7-2 with TRBJ2-7; 7 nucleotides align to TRBD2. The CDR3 has 15 amino acids. Trimming cost V 1 base and J 3 bases; bases outside gene matches: 6. Germline lookup yields CDR1 SGHTA and CDR2 FQGNSA. CDR3 sequence: CASSLVFLADYEQYF. In DNA form, the CDR3 reads TGTGCCAGCAGCTTAGTATTCCTAGCGGACTACGAGCAGTACTTC.

The rearrangement uses TRBV27 and TRBJ2-7; TRBD2 aligns across 9 bases. This CDR3 comprises 14 residues. Per the germline V gene, CDR1 is MNHEY and CDR2 is SMNVEV (reference sequence). The V segment lost 8 bases and the J segment 0 bases; nucleotides outside the gene matches: 5. CDR3 DNA: TGTGCCAGCTCTGGGCGGGGGGGCTCCTACGAGCAGTACTTC. It translates to CASSGRGGSYEQYF.

The chain is built from TRBV18 and TRBJ2-3; 8 nucleotides agree with TRBD2. CDR3 length: 15 amino acids. Germline V CDR1 and CDR2: KGHSH, LQKENI. V trimming: 6 bases; J trimming: 2 bases; junction bases outside the gene matches: 7. CDR3 in DNA: TGTGCCAGCTCCGCTATAGCGGGACACACAGATACGCAGTATTTT. It codes for CASSAIAGHTDTQYF.

This clonotype showed up just once. The gene calls are TRBV6-5 and TRBJ2-1, with TRBD2 matching 8 bases. The CDR3 runs to 19 residues. CDR1 is MNHEY and CDR2 is SVGAGI in the germline V gene. J was trimmed by 5 bases and V by 0 bases; bases with no gene match: 15. CDR3 DNA sequence: TGTGCCAGCAGTTACTCGATTAATTATGTCGGGAGGGTCAACAATGAGCAGTTCTTC. Translating it yields CASSYSINYVGRVNNEQFF.

The chain is built from TRBV15 and TRBJ2-7; D might be TRBD1 or TRBD2, each matching 5 bases. The germline V and J ends were trimmed by 0 bases and 11 bases, with 14 bases remaining between them. The CDR3 contains 13 residues. Germline CDR1 is LNHNV and CDR2 is YYDKDF (reference sequence). The CDR3 coding sequence is TGTGCCACCAGCAGAGATTATTGGGGGTTAGAGTACTTC. Translated, it gives CATSRDYWGLEYF. The entire variable domain, with the rest obtained from reference TRBV15 and TRBJ2-7, is as follows: DAMVIQNPRYQVTQFGKPVTLSCSQTLNHNVMYWYQQKSSQAPKLLFHYYDKDFNNEADTPDNFQSRRPNTSFCFLDIRSPGLGDTAMYLCATSRDYWGLEYFGPGTRLTVT.

This clonotype has only a few counts. The rearrangement links TRBV20-1 to TRBJ2-4; D is possibly TRBD1 or TRBD2 (5 bases each). Germline V lookup: CDR1 DFQATT, CDR2 SNEGSKA (reference sequence). The CDR3 length is 12 residues. V was clipped by 5 bases and J by 4 bases, with 9 bases between them. CDR3 region: CSASGPKNIQYF. DNA of the CDR3: TGCAGTGCTTCGGGGCCGAAAAACATTCAGTACTTC.

The chain employs TRBV25-1 and TRBJ2-1; 7 bases align to TRBD1. Germline V gene lookup returns CDR1 MGHDK and CDR2 SYGVNS. The V gene end was trimmed by 4 bases and the J gene end by 6 bases; junction bases not matched to a gene: 9. This CDR3 contains 15 residues. CDR3 region: CASSGAGTEVNEQFF. The DNA for the CDR3 is TGTGCCAGCAGTGGTGCCGGGACAGAGGTCAATGAGCAGTTCTTC.

This clonotype was observed a handful of times. This chain connects TRBV6-5 to TRBJ1-4; 7 bases map to TRBD1. Germline assignment: CDR1 MNHEY and CDR2 SVGAGI. This CDR3 comprises 14 residues. Trimming cost V 6 bases and J 9 bases; bases outside gene matches: 10. DNA for the CDR3: TGTGCCAGCAGGTTGACAGGGTCGGGGAAAAAACTGTTTTTT. This gives the protein CASRLTGSGKKLFF.

The gene calls are TRBV6-5 and TRBJ1-2; 10 positions agree with TRBD1. The CDR3 is 16 amino acids. Germline V gives CDR1 MNHEY, CDR2 SVGAGI. The V and J ends lost 5 bases and 8 bases, in that order; junction bases with no gene match: 14. Here the CDR3 reads CASSPDRGPLLRGYTF. The CDR3 DNA reads as TGTGCCAGCAGTCCAGACAGGGGGCCGCTTTTAAGGGGCTACACCTTC.

As to this clonotype: The junction does not match germline at one end; this may be a read error. This chain joins TRBV6-6 and TRBJ2-3, with a weak D call TRBD1 (6 bases). CDR1 and CDR2 from the germline V gene are MNHNY and SVGAGI (reference sequence). The CDR3 contains 14 residues. CDR3 region: CATEGQPSIDTQYF. The CDR3 nucleotides are TGTGCCACCGAGGGACAACCAAGCATAGATACGCAGTATTTT.

J is TRBJ1-1 and V is TRBV5-1; 7 nucleotides agree with TRBD1. This CDR3 is built from 16 residues. Germline lookup yields CDR1 SGHRS and CDR2 YFSETQ. Unmatched junction bases numbered 11, after V lost 0 bases and J lost 6 bases. CDR3 coding DNA: TGCGCCAGCAGCTTGGGACAGGGTATTATTCTCGCTGAAGCTTTCTTT. Translating gives CASSLGQGIILAEAFF.

The V gene is TRBV6-2 or TRBV6-3, the J gene TRBJ1-2; TRBD1 matches 7 bases. The length of the CDR3 is 14 residues. With V trimmed by 6 bases and J by 8 bases, 12 bases remained unmatched. Germline V lookup: CDR1 MNHEY, CDR2 SVGEGT. The CDR3, as DNA: TGTGCCAGCAGACGATCCGGGACAGACAACGGCTACACCTTC. It encodes CASRRSGTDNGYTF.

V usage is TRBV24-1 and J usage is TRBJ1-5; tentative D call: TRBD1 (6 bases). The V and J ends lost 3 bases and 6 bases respectively, with 11 bases between them. The CDR3 is 14 amino acids. Germline values: CDR1 KGHDR, CDR2 SFDVKD. CDR3 nucleotide sequence: TGTGCCACCAGTGATACAGGGTATGGTCAGCCCCAGCATTTT. Translating gives CATSDTGYGQPQHF.

V usage is TRBV28 and J usage is TRBJ1-4; D is uncertain. The CDR3 is 14 residues long. Trimming pared 7 bases from V and 0 bases from J, leaving 9 bases between. Germline loops: CDR1 MDHEN, CDR2 SYDVKM. The CDR3 DNA reads TGTGCCAGCAAACGGACTGCAACTAATGAAAAACTGTTTTTT. Translation gives CASKRTATNEKLFF.

The chain has TRBV20-1 and TRBJ2-5, with 10 bases matching TRBD1. Germline values: CDR1 DFQATT, CDR2 SNEGSKA (reference sequence). The CDR3 is made up of 15 amino acids. J lost 5 bases, V lost 4 bases, and 10 bases had no gene match. CDR3 DNA sequence: TGCAGTGCTACCGCCGGGACAGGGGTAGAGGAGACCCAGTACTTC. Protein: CSATAGTGVEETQYF.

The chain is built from TRBV5-4 and TRBJ2-3; 14 bases align to TRBD2. This CDR3 has 17 residues. CDR1 and CDR2 from the germline V gene are SGHNT and YYREEE (reference sequence). V trimming: 4 bases; J trimming: 6 bases; junction bases outside the gene matches: 10. The CDR3 DNA reads as TGTGCCAGCAGCCGCCTCCGACTAGCGGGAGGGCCTGATACGCAGTATTTT. Translating it yields CASSRLRLAGGPDTQYF.

The V and J genes are TRBV7-2 and TRBJ2-7, with 8 bases matching TRBD1. TRBJ2-4 explains the end of the DNA better; the J call may be wrong. This CDR3 has 15 amino acids. Germline values: CDR1 SGHTA, CDR2 FQGNSA. CDR3 residues: CASRRATGDKNIQYF. As DNA, the CDR3 is TGTGCCAGCAGACGGGCGACAGGGGATAAAAACATTCAGTACTTC.

This clonotype was detected a few times. The chain carries TRBV2 and TRBJ2-1, with 7 bases that match TRBD2. CDR1 SNHLY and CDR2 FYNNEI come from the germline V gene. The CDR3 is 14 amino acids. J was trimmed by 10 bases and V by 5 bases; bases with no gene match: 11. The CDR3 nucleotides read TGTGCCAGCAGTTTGGGACTACCTCCTTACGAGCAGTTCTTC. Encoded protein: CASSLGLPPYEQFF.